These 3 T cell receptor beta chains were all obtained from the same sample, sequenced in a study of T cell responses to AZD1222 COVID-19 vaccine. Measured with immunoSEQ multiplex PCR; TCRdb has only the in-frame clones, and not every one. The data show 90,000 or so clones, more than 70% seen once. The material was peripheral blood, obtained 28 days after the second AZD1222 dose. The receptors here all came from an adult who received the AZD1222 COVID-19 vaccine.

This clone was recorded a few times. V usage is TRBV11-2 and J usage is TRBJ2-5; D is uncertain. Germline V gene lookup returns CDR1 SGHAT and CDR2 FQNNGV. Trimming pared 6 bases from V and 3 bases from J, leaving 11 bases between. The CDR3 extends over 13 amino acids. The CDR3 sequence is CASRIGRKETQYF. The CDR3 region has the DNA TGTGCCAGCAGGATAGGCCGGAAAGAGACCCAGTACTTC.

The gene calls are TRBV5-1 and TRBJ1-4, with D unclear. The V gene lost 0 bases and the J gene lost 0 bases, with 12 bases spanning the gap. The V gene's germline CDR1 is SGHRS and CDR2 YFSETQ. The CDR3 runs to 17 residues. The CDR3: CASSLGERHATNEKLFF. DNA for the CDR3: TGCGCCAGCAGCTTGGGGGAGAGGCATGCAACTAATGAAAAACTGTTTTTT.

V and J are TRBV12-3 or TRBV12-4 and TRBJ2-5, with TRBD2 matching over 7 bases. Unmatched junction bases numbered 2, after V lost 2 bases and J lost 5 bases. There are 13 residues in the CDR3. CDR3 sequence: CASSLWEGETQYF. CDR3 bases: TGTGCCAGCAGTTTATGGGAGGGGGAGACCCAGTACTTC.